This T cell receptor (beta chain) was identified in a study of T cell changes during pregnancy in multiple sclerosis. V dropped 4 bases and J dropped 15 bases, with 13 bases sitting between them. Per germline, CDR1 MNHNS and CDR2 SASEGT. The CDR3 is 11 amino acids. The protocol was immunoSEQ multiplex PCR, while the TCRdb copy is restricted to in-frame clones and leaves out a portion. Seen here are about 52,000 clones, around 90% observed once, and the top ten hold about 0.37%. Sample: CD4+ T cells from peripheral blood mononuclear cells, taken before pregnancy. The sequence was obtained from a female donor with multiple sclerosis, enrolled in a pregnancy study. The V and J genes are TRBV6-1 and TRBJ2-1, with a tentative D call TRBD2 (6 bases). The CDR3 region has the DNA TGTGCCAGCAGTGTAGGAGGGGCACCGTTCTTC. This translates into CASSVGGAPFF.